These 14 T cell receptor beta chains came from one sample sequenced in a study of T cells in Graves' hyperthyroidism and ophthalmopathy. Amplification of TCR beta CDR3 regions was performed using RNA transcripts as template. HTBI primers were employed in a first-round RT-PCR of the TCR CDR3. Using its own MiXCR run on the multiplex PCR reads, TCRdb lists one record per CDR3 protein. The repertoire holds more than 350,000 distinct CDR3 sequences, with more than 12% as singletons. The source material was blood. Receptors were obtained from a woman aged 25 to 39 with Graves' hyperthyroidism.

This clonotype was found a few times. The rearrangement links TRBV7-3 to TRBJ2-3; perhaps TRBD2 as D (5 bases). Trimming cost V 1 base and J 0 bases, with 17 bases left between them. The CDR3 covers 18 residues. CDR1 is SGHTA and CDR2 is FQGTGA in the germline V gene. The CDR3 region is CASSLNPLIAPSTDTQYF. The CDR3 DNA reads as TGTGCCAGCAGCTTAAACCCCTTGATAGCGCCAAGCACAGATACGCAGTATTTT.

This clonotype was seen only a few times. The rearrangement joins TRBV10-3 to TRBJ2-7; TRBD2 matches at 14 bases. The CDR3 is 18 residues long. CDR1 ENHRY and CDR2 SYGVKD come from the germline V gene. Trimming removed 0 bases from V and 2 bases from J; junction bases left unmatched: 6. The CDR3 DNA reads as TGTGCCATCAGTGAGTCGACTAGCGGGAGGGAAATTACCTACGAGCAGTACTTC. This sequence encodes CAISESTSGREITYEQYF.

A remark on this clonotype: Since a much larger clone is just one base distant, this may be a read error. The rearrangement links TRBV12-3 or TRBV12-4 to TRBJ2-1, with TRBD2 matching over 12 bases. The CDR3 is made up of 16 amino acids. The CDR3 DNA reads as TGTGTCAGCAGTGAACCCGTTGCTAGCGGGAGGGGTGAGCAGTTCTTC. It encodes CVSSEPVASGRGEQFF.

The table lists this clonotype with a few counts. Here the CDR3 DNA reads TGTGCCAGCAGCTCTCGACTCACCCTCAACAATGAGCAGTTCTTC. Amino acids: CASSSRLTLNNEQFF. V is TRBV5-6 and J is TRBJ2-1, with no clear D. The V end lost 3 bases, the J end lost 5 bases, and 15 bases lay between the germline ends. Germline CDR1 SGHDT, CDR2 YYEEEE. This CDR3 is built from 15 residues.

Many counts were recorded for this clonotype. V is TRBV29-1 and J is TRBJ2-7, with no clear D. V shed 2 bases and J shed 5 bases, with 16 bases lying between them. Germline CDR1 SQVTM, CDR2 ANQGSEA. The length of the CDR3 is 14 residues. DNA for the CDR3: TGCAGCGTTGAATGGGTAGCCAGCAACCACGAGCAGTACTTC. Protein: CSVEWVASNHEQYF.

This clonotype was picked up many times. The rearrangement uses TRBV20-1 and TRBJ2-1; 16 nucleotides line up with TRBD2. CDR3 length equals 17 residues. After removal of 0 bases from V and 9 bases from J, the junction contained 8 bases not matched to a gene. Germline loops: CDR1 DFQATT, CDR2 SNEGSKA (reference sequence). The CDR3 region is CSARDHGTSGRAGEQFF. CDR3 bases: TGCAGTGCTAGAGATCATGGGACTAGCGGGAGGGCCGGTGAGCAGTTCTTC.

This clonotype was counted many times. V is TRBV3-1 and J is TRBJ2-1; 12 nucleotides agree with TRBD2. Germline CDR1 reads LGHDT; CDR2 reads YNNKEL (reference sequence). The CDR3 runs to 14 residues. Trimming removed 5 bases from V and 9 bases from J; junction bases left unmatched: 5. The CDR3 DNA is TGTGCCAGCAGCGCTAGCGGGAGGGGCGGTGAGCAGTTCTTC. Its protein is CASSASGRGGEQFF.

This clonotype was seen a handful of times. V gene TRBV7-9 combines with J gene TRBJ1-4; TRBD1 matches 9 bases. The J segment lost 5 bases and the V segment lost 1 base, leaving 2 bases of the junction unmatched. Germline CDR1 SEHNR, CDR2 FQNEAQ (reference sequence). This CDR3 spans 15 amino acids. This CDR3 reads CASSLGGTGNEKLFF. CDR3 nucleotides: TGTGCCAGCAGCTTAGGCGGGACAGGGAATGAAAAACTGTTTTTT.

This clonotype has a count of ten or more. The CDR3 nucleotides read TGTGCCAGCAGCGACACGGGACTAGCGTTTTTCGATGAGCAGTTCTTC. Its protein product is CASSDTGLAFFDEQFF. J is TRBJ2-1 and V is TRBV7-9; TRBD2 matches 10 bases. Germline CDR1 is SEHNR and CDR2 is FQNEAQ (reference sequence). The CDR3 sequence is 16 residues long. The junction had 12 bases not matched to a gene; V was cut back by 5 bases and J by 8 bases.

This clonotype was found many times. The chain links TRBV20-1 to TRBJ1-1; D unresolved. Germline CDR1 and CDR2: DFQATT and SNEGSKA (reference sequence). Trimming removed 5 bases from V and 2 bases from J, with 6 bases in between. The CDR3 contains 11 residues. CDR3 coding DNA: TGCAGTGCTGAGGGTAACACTGAAGCTTTCTTT. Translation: CSAEGNTEAFF.

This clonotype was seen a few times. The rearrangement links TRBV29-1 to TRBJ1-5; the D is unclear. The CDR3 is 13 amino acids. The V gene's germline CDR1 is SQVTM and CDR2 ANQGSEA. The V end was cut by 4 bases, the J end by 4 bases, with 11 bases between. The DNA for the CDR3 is TGCAGCGTTGTCAAGGGTCCGAATCAGCCCCAGCATTTT. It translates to CSVVKGPNQPQHF.

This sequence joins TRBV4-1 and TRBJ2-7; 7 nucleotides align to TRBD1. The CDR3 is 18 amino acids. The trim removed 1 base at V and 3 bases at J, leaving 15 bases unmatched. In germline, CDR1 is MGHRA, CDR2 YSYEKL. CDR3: CASSQVSHRGTAFYEQYF. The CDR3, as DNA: TGCGCCAGCAGCCAAGTTTCCCACAGAGGGACAGCTTTCTACGAGCAGTACTTC.

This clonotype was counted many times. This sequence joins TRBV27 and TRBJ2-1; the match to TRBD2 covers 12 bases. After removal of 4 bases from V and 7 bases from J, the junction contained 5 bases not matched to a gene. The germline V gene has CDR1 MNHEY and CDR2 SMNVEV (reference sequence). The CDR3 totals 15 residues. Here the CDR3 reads CASSSGLAGLNEQFF. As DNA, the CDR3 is TGTGCCAGCAGTTCTGGACTAGCGGGATTAAATGAGCAGTTCTTC.

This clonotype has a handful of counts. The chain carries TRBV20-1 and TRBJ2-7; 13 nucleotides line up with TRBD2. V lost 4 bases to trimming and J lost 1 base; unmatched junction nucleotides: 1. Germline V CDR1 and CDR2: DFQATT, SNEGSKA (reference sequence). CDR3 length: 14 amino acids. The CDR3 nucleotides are TGCAGTGCTACGGGACTAGCGGGGTCCTACGAGCAGTACTTC. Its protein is CSATGLAGSYEQYF.